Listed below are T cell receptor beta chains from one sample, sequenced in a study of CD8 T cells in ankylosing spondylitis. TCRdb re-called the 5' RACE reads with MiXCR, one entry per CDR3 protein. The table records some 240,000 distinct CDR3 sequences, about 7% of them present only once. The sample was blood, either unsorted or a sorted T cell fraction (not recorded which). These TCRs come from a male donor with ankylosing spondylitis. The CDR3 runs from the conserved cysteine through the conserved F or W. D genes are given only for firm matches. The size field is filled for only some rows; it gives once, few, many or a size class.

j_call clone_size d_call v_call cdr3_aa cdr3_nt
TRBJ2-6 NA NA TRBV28 CASSPPDSSGANVLTF TGTGCCAGCAGTCCCCCGGACAGCTCTGGGGCCAACGTCCTGACTTTC
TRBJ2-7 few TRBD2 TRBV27 CASSLSLSSGDSSYEQYF TGTGCCAGCAGTTTATCCCTGTCTAGCGGGGACAGCTCCTACGAGCAGTACTTC
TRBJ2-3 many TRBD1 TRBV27 CASSLVFRTGFTDTQYF TGTGCCAGCAGTTTAGTTTTCAGGACAGGGTTCACAGATACGCAGTATTTT
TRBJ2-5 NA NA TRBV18 CASSWDGGTQYF TGTGCCAGCTCTTGGGACGGAGGGACCCAGTACTTC
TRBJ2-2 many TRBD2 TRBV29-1 CSVVLAGGNTGELFF TGCAGCGTTGTACTAGCGGGGGGAAACACCGGGGAGCTGTTTTTT
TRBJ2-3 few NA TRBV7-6 CASSSGSITDTQYF TGTGCCAGCAGCTCCGGGTCGATCACGGATACGCAGTATTTT
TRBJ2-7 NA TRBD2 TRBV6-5 CASSYGESGAISYEQYF TGTGCCAGCAGTTACGGGGAGAGCGGGGCGATCTCCTACGAGCAGTACTTC
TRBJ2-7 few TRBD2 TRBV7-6 CASSLDFQAGVSYEQYF TGTGCCAGCAGCTTAGATTTCCAAGCGGGAGTATCATACGAGCAGTACTTC
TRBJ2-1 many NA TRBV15 CATSSTGLGNNEQFF TGTGCCACCAGCAGCACCGGGCTGGGCAACAATGAGCAGTTCTTC
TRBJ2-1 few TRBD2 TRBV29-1 CSTLTSGINEQFF TGCAGCACTTTGACTAGCGGGATCAATGAGCAGTTCTTC
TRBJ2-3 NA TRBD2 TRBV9 CASSPRLARDTQYF TGTGCCAGCAGCCCTAGACTAGCGAGAGATACGCAGTATTTT
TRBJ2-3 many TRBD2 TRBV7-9 CASSSQTSGTDTQYF TGTGCCAGCAGCTCGCAGACTAGCGGCACAGATACGCAGTATTTT
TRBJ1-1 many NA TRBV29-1 CSALTGLGNTEAFF TGCAGCGCCCTGACGGGCCTAGGGAACACTGAAGCTTTCTTT
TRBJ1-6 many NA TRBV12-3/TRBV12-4 CASSLSGNSPLHF TGTGCCAGCAGTTTGTCAGGAAATTCACCCCTCCACTTT
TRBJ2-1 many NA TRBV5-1 CASSSADYNEQFF TGCGCCAGCAGCTCGGCAGACTACAATGAGCAGTTCTTC
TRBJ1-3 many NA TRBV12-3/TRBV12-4 CASSRGSGNTIYF TGTGCCAGCAGTCGAGGGTCTGGAAACACCATATATTTT
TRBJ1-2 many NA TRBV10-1 CASSESRNYGYTF TGCGCCAGCAGTGAGTCCAGGAACTATGGCTACACCTTC
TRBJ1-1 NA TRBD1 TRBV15 CATSRERKQGEMNTEAFF TGTGCCACCAGCAGAGAAAGGAAACAGGGGGAAATGAACACTGAAGCTTTCTTT
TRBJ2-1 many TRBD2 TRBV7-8 CATTFVYREAYNEQFF TGTGCCACGACTTTTGTCTATCGGGAGGCCTACAATGAGCAGTTCTTC
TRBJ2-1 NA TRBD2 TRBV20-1 CSARPVTSGRTFF TGCAGTGCTAGACCCGTAACTAGCGGGAGGACGTTCTTC
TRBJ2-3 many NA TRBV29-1 CSADQGTQYF TGCAGCGCCGATCAGGGTACGCAGTATTTT
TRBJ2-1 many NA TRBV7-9 CASSPPGDSQKNEQFF TGTGCCAGCAGCCCGCCAGGGGACTCCCAGAAGAATGAGCAGTTCTTC
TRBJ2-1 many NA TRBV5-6 CASSLIAHNEQFF TGTGCCAGCAGCTTGATCGCCCACAATGAGCAGTTCTTC
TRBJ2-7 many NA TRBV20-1 CSAHTEGSEYEQYF TGCAGTGCCCATACTGAGGGTTCCGAATACGAGCAGTACTTC
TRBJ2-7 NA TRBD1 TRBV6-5 CASSTRQGYYEQYF TGTGCCAGCAGTACGCGACAGGGCTACTACGAGCAGTACTTC
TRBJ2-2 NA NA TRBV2 CASSEGPPAIGAGELFF TGTGCCAGCAGTGAAGGGCCACCGGCCATTGGCGCCGGGGAGCTGTTTTTT
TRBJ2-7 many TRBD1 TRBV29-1 CSVKGTGQGAEQYF TGCAGCGTGAAAGGTACGGGACAGGGGGCCGAGCAGTACTTC
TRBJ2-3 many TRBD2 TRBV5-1 CASSLGLAGVTDTQYF TGCGCCAGCAGCTTGGGACTAGCGGGAGTCACAGATACGCAGTATTTT
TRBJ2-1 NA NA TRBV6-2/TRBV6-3 CASSASRSGPLRQFF TGTGCCAGCAGTGCTAGCCGATCAGGTCCCCTGCGGCAGTTCTTC
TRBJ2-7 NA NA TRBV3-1 CASSQDILYEQYF TGTGCCAGCAGCCAAGACATTCTATACGAGCAGTACTTC
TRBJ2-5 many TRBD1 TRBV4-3 CASSQALTGGETQYF TGCGCCAGCAGCCAAGCCCTCACAGGGGGAGAGACCCAGTACTTC
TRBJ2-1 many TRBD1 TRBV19 CASSIGTGYNEQFF TGTGCCAGTAGTATCGGGACAGGGTACAATGAGCAGTTCTTC
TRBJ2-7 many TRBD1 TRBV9 CASSNLGQGARYEQYF TGTGCCAGCAGCAACTTGGGACAGGGGGCGCGGTACGAGCAGTACTTC
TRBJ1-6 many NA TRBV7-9 CASSLPGPLSPLHF TGTGCCAGCAGTTTACCGGGCCCGCTTTCACCCCTCCACTTT
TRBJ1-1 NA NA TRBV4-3 CASSQRQITEAFF TGCGCCAGCAGCCAACGACAGATCACTGAAGCTTTCTTT
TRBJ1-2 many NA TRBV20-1 CSARGPMDSNYGYTF TGCAGTGCTAGAGGCCCCATGGACAGTAACTATGGCTACACCTTC
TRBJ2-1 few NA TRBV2 CASSEKRRVSYNEQFF TGTGCCAGCAGTGAGAAACGGCGGGTCTCCTACAATGAGCAGTTCTTC
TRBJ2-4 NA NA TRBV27 CASSPLTGNIQYF TGTGCCAGCAGTCCCCTAACGGGTAACATTCAGTACTTC
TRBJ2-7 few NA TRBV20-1 CSARFAGSSYEQYF TGCAGTGCTAGATTTGCAGGGAGCTCCTACGAGCAGTACTTC
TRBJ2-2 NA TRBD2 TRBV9 CASSYSRTSGGGELFF TGTGCCAGCAGCTATAGCAGGACTAGCGGGGGCGGGGAGCTGTTTTTT
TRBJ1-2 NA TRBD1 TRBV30 CAWDRDLRYGYTF TGTGCCTGGGACAGGGATTTGCGCTATGGCTACACCTTC